Detailed here is one TCR beta chain. The data were obtained in a study of blood T cell repertoires in COVID-19. Study-wide context: From the United States, Italy and Spain came samples of acute and convalescent COVID-19. PBMCs, B-cell-depleted T cells, or T cells provided the cDNA or gDNA that made up the material.

Germline V gene data show CDR1 as SGHTA and CDR2 as FQGNSA. The CDR3 runs to 15 residues. V trimming: 8 bases; J trimming: 2 bases; junction bases outside the gene matches: 9. Per the authors' pipeline: Amplification of reference gene primers provided the estimated nucleated cell counts. The method was immunoSEQ multiplex PCR; TCRdb's version includes in-frame clones alone and lacks a portion of them. V, J and clone size reflect that table, while D and trimming were determined from the DNA. The repertoire consists of some 40,000 clones, with roughly nine tenths occurring once and the leading ten covering approximately 20%.

The chain joins TRBV7-2 to TRBJ2-5, with 9 nucleotides matching TRBD2. This sequence was found in a man aged 65 to 79 with acute or convalescent COVID-19. Sequencing input: peripheral blood. The CDR3 region is CASRIAGENQETQYF. CDR3 coding DNA: TGTGCCAGCCGGATAGCGGGAGAAAATCAAGAGACCCAGTACTTC.